The present entry profiles one T cell receptor (beta chain) with its context. These data come from a study of blood T cell repertoires in COVID-19. About the study: Specimens from acute and convalescent COVID-19 originated in the United States, Italy and Spain. T cells, B-cell-depleted T cells, or PBMCs supplied cDNA or gDNA.

V lost 1 base, J lost 8 bases, and 28 bases lay in between. This CDR3 is built from 19 residues. Original analysis: Estimation of nucleated cell counts was performed using reference gene primer amplification. TCRdb's table, derived via immunoSEQ multiplex PCR, lists solely in-frame clones and lacks some. V, J and clone size are those of that table, while D and trimming were read from the DNA. The sample lists more than 300,000 clones, around 91% occurring once. Sequences were obtained from peripheral blood. The TCR comes from a woman aged 18-30 years who had recovered from COVID-19. The chain combines TRBV23-1 with TRBJ2-3; D is unclear. TRBV23-1 is designated an ORF whose function remains uncertain. CDR3 bases: TGCGCCAGCAGTCAATACCCACCTATAGACATGAGTTTAACCTTTACGCAGTATTTT. Its protein is CASSQYPPIDMSLTFTQYF.